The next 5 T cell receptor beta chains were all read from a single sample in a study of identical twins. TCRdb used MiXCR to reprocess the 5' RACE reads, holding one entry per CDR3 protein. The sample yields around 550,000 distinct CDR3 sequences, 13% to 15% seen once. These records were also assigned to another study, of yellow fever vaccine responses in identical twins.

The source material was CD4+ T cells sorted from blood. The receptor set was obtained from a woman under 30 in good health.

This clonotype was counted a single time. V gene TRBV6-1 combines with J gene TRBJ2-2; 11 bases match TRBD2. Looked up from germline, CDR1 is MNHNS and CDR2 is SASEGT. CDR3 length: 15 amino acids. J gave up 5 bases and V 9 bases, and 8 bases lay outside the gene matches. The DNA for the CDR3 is TGTGCCAGTGTAGCGGGGGGGCTAAAGACCGGGGAGCTGTTTTTT. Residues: CASVAGGLKTGELFF.

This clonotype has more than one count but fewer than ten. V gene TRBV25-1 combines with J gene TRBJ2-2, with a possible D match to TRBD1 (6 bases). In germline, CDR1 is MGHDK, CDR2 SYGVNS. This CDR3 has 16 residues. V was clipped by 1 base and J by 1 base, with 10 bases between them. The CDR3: CASSELGAGNTGELFF. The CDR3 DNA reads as TGTGCCAGCAGTGAATTGGGGGCAGGGAACACCGGGGAGCTGTTTTTT.

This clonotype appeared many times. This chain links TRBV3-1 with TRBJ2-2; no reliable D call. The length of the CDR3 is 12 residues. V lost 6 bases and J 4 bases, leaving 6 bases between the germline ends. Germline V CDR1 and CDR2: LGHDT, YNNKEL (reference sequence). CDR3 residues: CASRRSTGELFF. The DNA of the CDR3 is TGTGCCAGCAGACGGTCCACCGGGGAGCTGTTTTTT.

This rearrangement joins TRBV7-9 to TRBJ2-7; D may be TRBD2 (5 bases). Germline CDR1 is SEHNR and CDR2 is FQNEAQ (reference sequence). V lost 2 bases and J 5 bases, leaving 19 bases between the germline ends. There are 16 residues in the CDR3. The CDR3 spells CASSLLSGIYQDEQYF. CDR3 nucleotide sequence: TGTGCCAGCAGCTTACTTTCGGGAATATACCAGGACGAGCAGTACTTC.

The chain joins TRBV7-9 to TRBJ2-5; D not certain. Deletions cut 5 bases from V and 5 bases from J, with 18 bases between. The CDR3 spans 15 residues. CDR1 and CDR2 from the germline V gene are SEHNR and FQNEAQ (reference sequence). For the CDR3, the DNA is TGTGCCAGCAGCGATCTTTCCCCTCTAGGGGAGACCCAGTACTTC. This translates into CASSDLSPLGETQYF.